This T cell receptor beta chain was retrieved from a study of identical twins. This clonotype was observed a few times. No antigen is known for it. Regarding the study as a whole: Abundant beta clonotypes from cord blood bore fewer insertions; memory repertoires lacked this pattern. Twin pairs had excess sharing that was weaker in beta out-of-frame sequences.

J lost 6 bases, V lost 5 bases, and 8 bases had no gene match. Germline-derived CDR1 and CDR2 are SGHDT and YYEEEE. This CDR3 region has 14 residues. TCRdb used MiXCR to reprocess the 5' RACE reads, holding one entry per CDR3 protein. The sample contains 1.5 million or so distinct CDR3 sequences, less than 35% of which appear only once. This receptor was obtained from a newborn girl in good health. Input material: cord blood. The chain is built from TRBV5-6 and TRBJ1-2; 9 positions agree with TRBD1. The CDR3 sequence is CASSIPGQGHGYTF. The CDR3 DNA sequence: TGTGCCAGCAGTATACCGGGACAGGGCCATGGCTACACCTTC.